This T cell receptor beta chain was captured in a study of CD8+CD57+ T cells in acquired aplastic anemia. Study background: DNA recovered from sorted CD4+ and CD8+ cells had a mean of about 3.5 ug.

Broader study findings: Both patients and controls carried the same twenty-nine CD8+ CDR3 sequences.

Using genomic DNA as the template, TCR beta VDJ and CDR3 profiling was carried out. TCRdb passed the reads through MiXCR, listing each CDR3 protein once. This table has fewer than 200,000 distinct CDR3 sequences, approximately 48% appearing once. The CDR3 contains 12 residues. The germline V gene encodes CDR1 SGHVS and CDR2 FNYEAQ. V was shortened by 4 bases and J by 5 bases, with 8 bases between the two germline ends. A remark on this clonotype: Antigen specificity is unknown.

Sequenced patients had shown CD8+CD57+ cell expansion by flow cytometry. Every patient presented with severe acquired aplastic anemia. Patients were therapy-naive when their blood was sampled. This rearrangement joins TRBV7-6 to TRBJ1-1; D perhaps matches TRBD1 (5 bases). Sequences were obtained from sorted CD4+, CD8+, or CD8+CD57+ T cells (not recorded which) from PBMCs. The origin of this receptor is a human donor with aplastic anemia. CDR3 sequence: CASSSGTTEAFF. CDR3 sequence (DNA): TGTGCCAGCAGCTCTGGGACGACTGAAGCTTTCTTT.